This T cell receptor (beta chain) was retrieved from a study of post-analysis software for immune sequencing data. In the study overall: Recorded subtypes: relapsing-remitting, secondary progressive, progressive-relapsing; some patients unannotated.

Points on this clonotype: Its antigen is not identified.

General study points: Included in a set of roughly five TRBV segments more frequent in patients than controls were TRBV5-6, TRBV5-1 and TRBV20-1. Comparison with controls showed significantly lower normalized Chao1 diversity in multiple sclerosis patients. Strong co-clustering by F measure linked samples that shared a preparation batch.

Every TCR beta cDNA library bore unique molecular identifiers. The yield from about 1 to 10 million T cells was 500,000 or so cDNA molecules in total. Via MiXCR, TCRdb re-called the PCR reads, giving one row per CDR3 protein. The repertoire has about 760,000 distinct CDR3 sequences, roughly 30% of them found once; the top ten carry around 0.55%. The germline V gene has CDR1 SGHDN and CDR2 FVKESK. This CDR3 comprises 15 residues. This TCR came from a girl between 5 and 17 years old with multiple sclerosis. The sequenced material came from blood. The chain uses TRBV14 and TRBJ2-7; D may be TRBD2 (5 bases). The end of the DNA aligns better with TRBJ2-5, so the J call may be wrong. The CDR3 region is CASSPTGEIQETQYF. The DNA of the CDR3 is TGTGCCAGCAGCCCGACCGGGGAAATCCAAGAGACCCAGTACTTC.